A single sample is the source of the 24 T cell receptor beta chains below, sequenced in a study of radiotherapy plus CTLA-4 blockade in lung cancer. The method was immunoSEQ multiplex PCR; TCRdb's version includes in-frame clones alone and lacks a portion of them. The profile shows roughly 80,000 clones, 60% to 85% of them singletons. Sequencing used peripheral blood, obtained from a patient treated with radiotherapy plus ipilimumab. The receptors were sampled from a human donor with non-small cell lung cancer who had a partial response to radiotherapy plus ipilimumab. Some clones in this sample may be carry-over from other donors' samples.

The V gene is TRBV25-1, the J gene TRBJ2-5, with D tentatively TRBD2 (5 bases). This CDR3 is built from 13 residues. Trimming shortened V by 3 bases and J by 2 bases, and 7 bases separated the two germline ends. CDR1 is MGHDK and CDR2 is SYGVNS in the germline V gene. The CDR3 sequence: CASSERAQETQYF. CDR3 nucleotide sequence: TGTGCCAGCAGTGAGAGGGCTCAAGAGACCCAGTACTTC.

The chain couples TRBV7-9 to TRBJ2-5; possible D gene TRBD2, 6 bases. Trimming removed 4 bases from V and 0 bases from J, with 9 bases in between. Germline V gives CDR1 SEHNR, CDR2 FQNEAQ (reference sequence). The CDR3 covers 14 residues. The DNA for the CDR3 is TGTGCCAGCAGCTCCGGGACTTACCAAGAGACCCAGTACTTC. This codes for CASSSGTYQETQYF.

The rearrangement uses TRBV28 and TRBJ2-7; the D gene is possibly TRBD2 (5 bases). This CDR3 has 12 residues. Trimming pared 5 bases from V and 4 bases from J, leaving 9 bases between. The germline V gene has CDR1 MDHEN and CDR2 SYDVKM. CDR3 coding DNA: TGTGCCAGCAGTCCCCCGGGATACGAGCAGTACTTC. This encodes CASSPPGYEQYF.

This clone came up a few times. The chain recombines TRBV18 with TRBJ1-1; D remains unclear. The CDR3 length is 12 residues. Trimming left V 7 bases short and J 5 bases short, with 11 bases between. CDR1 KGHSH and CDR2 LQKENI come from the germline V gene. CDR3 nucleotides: TGTGCCAGCTTAGGAGCGGGTACTGAAGCTTTCTTT. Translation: CASLGAGTEAFF.

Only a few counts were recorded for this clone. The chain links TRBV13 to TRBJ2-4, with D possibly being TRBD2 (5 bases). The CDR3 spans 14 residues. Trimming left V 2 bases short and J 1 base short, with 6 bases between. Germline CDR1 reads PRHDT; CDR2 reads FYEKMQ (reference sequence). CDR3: CASSLTGAKNIQYF. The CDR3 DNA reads TGTGCCAGCAGCTTAACGGGGGCCAAAAACATTCAGTACTTC. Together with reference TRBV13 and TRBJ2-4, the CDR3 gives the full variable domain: AAGVIQSPRHLIKEKRETATLKCYPIPRHDTVYWYQQGPGQDPQFLISFYEKMQSDKGSIPDRFSAQQFSDYHSELNMSSLELGDSALYFCASSLTGAKNIQYFGAGTRLSVL.

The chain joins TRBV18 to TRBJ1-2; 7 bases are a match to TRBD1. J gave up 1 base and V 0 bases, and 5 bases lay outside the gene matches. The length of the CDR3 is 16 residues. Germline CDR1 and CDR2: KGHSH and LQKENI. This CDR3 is CASSPPGTAINYGYTF. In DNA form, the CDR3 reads TGTGCCAGCTCACCACCCGGGACAGCTATTAACTATGGCTACACCTTC.

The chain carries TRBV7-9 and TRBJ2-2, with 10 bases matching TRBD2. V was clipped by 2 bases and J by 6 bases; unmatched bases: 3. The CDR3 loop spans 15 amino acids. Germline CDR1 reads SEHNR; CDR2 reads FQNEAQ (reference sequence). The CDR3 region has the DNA TGTGCCAGCAGCTTAATAGCGGGAGGATCCGGGGAGCTGTTTTTT. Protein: CASSLIAGGSGELFF. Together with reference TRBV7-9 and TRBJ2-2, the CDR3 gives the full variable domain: DTGVSQNPRHKITKRGQNVTFRCDPISEHNRLYWYRQTLGQGPEFLTYFQNEAQLEKSRLLSDRFSAERPKGSFSTLEIQRTEQGDSAMYLCASSLIAGGSGELFFGEGSRLTVL.

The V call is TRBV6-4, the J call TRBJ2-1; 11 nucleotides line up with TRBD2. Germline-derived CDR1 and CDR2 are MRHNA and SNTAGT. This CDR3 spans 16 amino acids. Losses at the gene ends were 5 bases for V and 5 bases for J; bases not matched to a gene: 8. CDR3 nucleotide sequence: TGTGCCAGCAGTCGGGACCTAGCGGGGGGCAACAATGAGCAGTTCTTC. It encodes CASSRDLAGGNNEQFF.

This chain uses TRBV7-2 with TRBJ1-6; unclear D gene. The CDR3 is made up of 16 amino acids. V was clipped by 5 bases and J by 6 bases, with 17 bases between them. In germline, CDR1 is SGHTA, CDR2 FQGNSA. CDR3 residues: CASSAALGGGNSPLHF. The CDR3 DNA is TGTGCCAGCAGCGCCGCCCTTGGCGGAGGTAATTCACCCCTCCACTTT.

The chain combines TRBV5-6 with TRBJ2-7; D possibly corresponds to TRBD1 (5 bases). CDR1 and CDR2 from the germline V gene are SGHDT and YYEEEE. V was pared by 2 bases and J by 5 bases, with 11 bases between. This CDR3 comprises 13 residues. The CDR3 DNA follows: TGTGCCAGCAGCTTATCCAGGGTGGACGAGCAGTACTTC. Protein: CASSLSRVDEQYF. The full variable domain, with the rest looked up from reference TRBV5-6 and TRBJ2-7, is DAGVTQSPTHLIKTRGQQVTLRCSPKSGHDTVSWYQQALGQGPQFIFQYYEEEERQRGNFPDRFSGHQFPNYSSELNVNALLLGDSALYLCASSLSRVDEQYFGPGTRLTVT.

The CDR3 sequence is CASSPPPDRSSGNTIYF. CDR3 DNA: TGTGCCAGCAGTCCCCCCCCGGACAGAAGCTCTGGAAACACCATATATTTT. V gene TRBV28 combines with J gene TRBJ1-3; the D gene is possibly TRBD1 (6 bases). Trimming took off 5 bases at V and 0 bases at J, with 17 bases between the two ends. CDR3 length equals 17 residues. Per germline, CDR1 MDHEN and CDR2 SYDVKM.

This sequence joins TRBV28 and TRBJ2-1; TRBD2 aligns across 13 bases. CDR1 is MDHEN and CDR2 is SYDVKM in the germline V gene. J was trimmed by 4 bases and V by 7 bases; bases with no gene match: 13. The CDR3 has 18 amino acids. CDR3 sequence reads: CASTPTSGGLRAYNEQFF. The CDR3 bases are TGTGCCAGCACCCCGACTAGCGGGGGGCTGAGGGCGTACAATGAGCAGTTCTTC.

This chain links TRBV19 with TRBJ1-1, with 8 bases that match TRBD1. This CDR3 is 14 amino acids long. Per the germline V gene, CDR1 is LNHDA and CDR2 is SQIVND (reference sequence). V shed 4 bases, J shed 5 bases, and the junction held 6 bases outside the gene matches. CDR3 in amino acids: CASSTTGGVTEAFF. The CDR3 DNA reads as TGTGCCAGTAGTACCACAGGGGGGGTAACTGAAGCTTTCTTT.

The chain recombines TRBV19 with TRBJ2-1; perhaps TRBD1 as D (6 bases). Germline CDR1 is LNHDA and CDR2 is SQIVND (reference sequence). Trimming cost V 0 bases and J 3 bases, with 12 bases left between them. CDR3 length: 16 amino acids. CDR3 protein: CASSIDRTVRYNEQFF. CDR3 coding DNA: TGTGCCAGTAGTATAGATAGGACAGTTCGCTACAATGAGCAGTTCTTC.

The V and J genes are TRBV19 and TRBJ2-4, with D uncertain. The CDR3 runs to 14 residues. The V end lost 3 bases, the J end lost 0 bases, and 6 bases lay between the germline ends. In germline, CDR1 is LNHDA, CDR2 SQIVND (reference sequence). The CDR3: CASSITGAKNIQYF. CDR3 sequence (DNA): TGTGCCAGTAGTATCACTGGAGCCAAAAACATTCAGTACTTC.

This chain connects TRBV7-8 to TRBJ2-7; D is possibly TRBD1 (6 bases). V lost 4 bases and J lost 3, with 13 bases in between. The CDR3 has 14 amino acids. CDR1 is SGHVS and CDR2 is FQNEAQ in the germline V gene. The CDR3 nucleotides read TGTGCCAGCAGCTCCGGGACAAACATCTACGAGCAGTACTTC. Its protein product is CASSSGTNIYEQYF.

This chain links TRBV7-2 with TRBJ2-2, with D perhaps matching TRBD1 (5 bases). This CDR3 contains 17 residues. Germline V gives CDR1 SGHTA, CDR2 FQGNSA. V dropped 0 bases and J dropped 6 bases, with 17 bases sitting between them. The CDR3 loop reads CASSLAHSIRGPGELFF. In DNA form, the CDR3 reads TGTGCCAGCAGCTTAGCGCACTCGATAAGGGGCCCCGGGGAGCTGTTTTTT. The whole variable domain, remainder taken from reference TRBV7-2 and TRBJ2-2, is GAGVSQSPSNKVTEKGKDVELRCDPISGHTALYWYRQSLGQGLEFLIYFQGNSAPDKSGLPSDRFSAERTGGSVSTLTIQRTQQEDSAVYLCASSLAHSIRGPGELFFGEGSRLTVL.

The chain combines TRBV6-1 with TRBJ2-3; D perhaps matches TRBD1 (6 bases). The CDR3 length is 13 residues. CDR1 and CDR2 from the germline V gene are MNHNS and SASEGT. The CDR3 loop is CAVLGASTDTQYF. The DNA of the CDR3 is TGTGCGGTTTTGGGGGCAAGCACAGATACGCAGTATTTT.

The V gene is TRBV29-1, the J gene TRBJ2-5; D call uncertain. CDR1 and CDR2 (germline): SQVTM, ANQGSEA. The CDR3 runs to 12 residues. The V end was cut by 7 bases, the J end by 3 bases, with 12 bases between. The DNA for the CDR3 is TGCAGCGCCGTGGCAGGCGAAGAGACCCAGTACTTC. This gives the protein CSAVAGEETQYF. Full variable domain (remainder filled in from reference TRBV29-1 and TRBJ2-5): SAVISQKPSRDICQRGTSLTIQCQVDSQVTMMFWYRQQPGQSLTLIATANQGSEATYESGFVIDKFPISRPNLTFSTLTVSNMSPEDSSIYLCSAVAGEETQYFGPGTRLLVL.

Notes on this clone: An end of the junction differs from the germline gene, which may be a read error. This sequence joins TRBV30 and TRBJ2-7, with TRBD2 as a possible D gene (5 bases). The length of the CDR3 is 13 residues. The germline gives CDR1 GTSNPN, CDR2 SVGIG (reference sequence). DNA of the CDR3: TGTGCCTGGAGTGTACTAGGAGCTTACGGGCAGTACTTC. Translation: CAWSVLGAYGQYF.

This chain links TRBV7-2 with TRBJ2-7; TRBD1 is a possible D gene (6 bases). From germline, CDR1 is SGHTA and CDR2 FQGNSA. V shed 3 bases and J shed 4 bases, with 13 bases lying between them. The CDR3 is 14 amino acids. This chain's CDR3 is CASSLSTQGYEQYF. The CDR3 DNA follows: TGTGCCAGCAGCTTGTCAACACAGGGTTACGAGCAGTACTTC. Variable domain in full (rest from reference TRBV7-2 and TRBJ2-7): GAGVSQSPSNKVTEKGKDVELRCDPISGHTALYWYRQSLGQGLEFLIYFQGNSAPDKSGLPSDRFSAERTGGSVSTLTIQRTQQEDSAVYLCASSLSTQGYEQYFGPGTRLTVT.

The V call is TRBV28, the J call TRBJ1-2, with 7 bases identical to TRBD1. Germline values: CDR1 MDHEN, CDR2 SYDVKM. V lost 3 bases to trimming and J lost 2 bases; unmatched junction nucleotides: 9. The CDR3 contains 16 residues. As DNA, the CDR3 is TGTGCCAGCAGTTTTTTCGGACAGGCCCAGAACTATGGCTACACCTTC. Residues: CASSFFGQAQNYGYTF.

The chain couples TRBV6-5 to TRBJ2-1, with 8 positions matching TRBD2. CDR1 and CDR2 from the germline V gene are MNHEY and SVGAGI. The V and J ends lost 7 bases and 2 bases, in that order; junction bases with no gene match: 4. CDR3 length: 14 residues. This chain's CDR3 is CASKREFAYNEQFF. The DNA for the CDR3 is TGTGCCAGCAAGCGGGAGTTCGCCTACAATGAGCAGTTCTTC.

This CDR3 is CASSLDTLYEQYF. In nucleotides, the CDR3 is TGTGCCAGCAGCCTAGACACCTTATACGAGCAGTACTTC. The rearrangement joins TRBV7-2 to TRBJ2-7; no clear D. Germline-derived CDR1 and CDR2 are SGHTA and FQGNSA. The V gene lost 5 bases and the J gene lost 4 bases, with 12 bases spanning the gap. This CDR3 contains 13 residues.